The 18 T cell receptor beta chains below all came from one sample that was sequenced in a study of cytomegalovirus exposure and HLA in healthy donors. PCR used 60 Vbeta primers and 13 Jbeta primers. Sequenced by immunoSEQ multiplex PCR; TCRdb stores in-frame clones only, minus some. This table holds around 180,000 clones, 85% found once. Specimen: PBMCs. These receptors all stem from a boy aged 2-15 years in good health and CMV-seronegative.

This rearrangement joins TRBV28 to TRBJ2-2; the D gene is possibly TRBD1 (5 bases). There are 19 residues in the CDR3. Per germline, CDR1 MDHEN and CDR2 SYDVKM. Between the trimmed V and J ends, which lost 2 bases and 0 bases, there was a span of 19 bases. CDR3 coding DNA: TGTGCCAGCAGTTTACCGGGTGGGGCCGCTTTCGCGAACACCGGGGAGCTGTTTTTT. Amino acids: CASSLPGGAAFANTGELFF.

A single count supports this clone. The V call is TRBV28, the J call TRBJ1-1; TRBD1 might be the D (5 bases). This CDR3 spans 12 amino acids. The germline V gene has CDR1 MDHEN and CDR2 SYDVKM. The V end was cut by 8 bases, the J end by 6 bases, with 13 bases between. In DNA form, the CDR3 reads TGTGCCAGCGGACTCCGGGGGGCTGAAGCTTTCTTT. Amino acid sequence: CASGLRGAEAFF.

This clone was detected ten times or more. This rearrangement joins TRBV15 to TRBJ1-2; weak D call: TRBD1 (6 bases). Germline CDR1 reads LNHNV; CDR2 reads YYDKDF (reference sequence). V gave up 1 base and J gave up 0 bases, with 12 bases separating them. The CDR3 sequence is 16 residues long. The CDR3 nucleotides are TGTGCCACCAGCAGAGTGGGGACATCTGCTAACTATGGCTACACCTTC. Protein: CATSRVGTSANYGYTF.

This chain uses TRBV11-3 with TRBJ2-5, with a possible D match to TRBD1 (7 bases). Trimming shortened V by 0 bases and J by 2 bases, and 10 bases separated the two germline ends. The CDR3 totals 15 residues. Germline V lookup: CDR1 SGHNT, CDR2 YENEEA. CDR3 in DNA: TGTGCCAGCAGCTTAGAGGCGGGACAGCAAGAGACCCAGTACTTC. Protein product: CASSLEAGQQETQYF.

V gene TRBV5-6 combines with J gene TRBJ2-3, with 8 nucleotides matching TRBD2. The CDR3 sequence is 16 residues long. V was clipped by 4 bases and J by 0 bases; unmatched bases: 7. Germline V gene sequence: CDR1 SGHDT, CDR2 YYEEEE. The CDR3 nucleotides read TGTGCCAGCAGCCGTACCGGGAGGGCCAGCACAGATACGCAGTATTTT. This sequence encodes CASSRTGRASTDTQYF.

CDR3 loop: CASSLVGGSSYNEQFF. CDR3 sequence (DNA): TGTGCCAGCAGCTTGGTGGGCGGGAGCTCCTACAATGAGCAGTTCTTC. J is TRBJ2-1 and V is TRBV5-6; 7 bases are shared with TRBD2. Germline lookup yields CDR1 SGHDT and CDR2 YYEEEE. J lost 0 bases, V lost 0 bases, and 3 bases had no gene match. CDR3 length: 16 residues.

The chain is built from TRBV6-1 and TRBJ1-1, with 8 bases fitting TRBD1. The CDR3 spans 17 residues. Germline-derived CDR1 and CDR2 are MNHNS and SASEGT. Trimming took 2 bases from V and 4 from J; bases not matched to a gene: 12. CDR3 DNA: TGTGCCAGCAGTGAAAGCGGCAGGGGGCTACTGGTCACTGAAGCTTTCTTT. This encodes CASSESGRGLLVTEAFF.

The genes are TRBV6-1 and TRBJ1-1; 7 positions agree with TRBD1. This CDR3 region has 14 residues. Germline CDR1 is MNHNS and CDR2 is SASEGT. With V trimmed by 7 bases and J by 1 base, 6 bases remained unmatched. CDR3 nucleotides: TGTGCCAGCACGCCGGACAGGCGGAACACTGAAGCTTTCTTT. Protein: CASTPDRRNTEAFF.

The chain links TRBV28 to TRBJ1-5; TRBD1 agrees at 7 bases. V trimming: 3 bases; J trimming: 3 bases; junction bases outside the gene matches: 5. This CDR3 contains 15 residues. The germline V gene has CDR1 MDHEN and CDR2 SYDVKM. In DNA form, the CDR3 reads TGTGCCAGCAGTTTGGGCGGGACAGACAATCAGCCCCAGCATTTT. It translates to CASSLGGTDNQPQHF.

The CDR3 is CASSEASGYGYTF. The CDR3 DNA reads as TGTGCCAGCAGTGAAGCGTCAGGCTATGGCTACACCTTC. The chain carries TRBV6-1 and TRBJ1-2; no firm D call. Per germline, CDR1 MNHNS and CDR2 SASEGT. The CDR3 is 13 residues long. V was shortened by 0 bases and J by 4 bases, with 6 bases between the two germline ends.

This clone has only one observation. This sequence joins TRBV29-1 and TRBJ1-3, with 8 nucleotides matching TRBD1. Trimming took 7 bases from V and 4 from J; bases not matched to a gene: 6. This CDR3 contains 13 residues. Germline V gene sequence: CDR1 SQVTM, CDR2 ANQGSEA. CDR3 DNA: TGCAGCGCAGAGACAGGGGTCGGAAACACCATATATTTT. Encoded protein: CSAETGVGNTIYF.

This clone appeared a few times. V and J are TRBV5-4 and TRBJ2-7, with a possible D match to TRBD1 (6 bases). Deletions cut 3 bases from V and 0 bases from J, with 7 bases between. The germline gives CDR1 SGHNT, CDR2 YYREEE (reference sequence). The CDR3 extends over 13 amino acids. The CDR3 DNA reads as TGTGCCAGCAGCTCGGACAGCTCCTACGAGCAGTACGTC. Translation gives CASSSDSSYEQYV.

The chain links TRBV7-9 to TRBJ2-3; 9 bases line up with TRBD2. CDR3 length: 15 residues. Germline assignment: CDR1 SEHNR and CDR2 FQNEAQ (reference sequence). The junction had 9 bases not matched to a gene; V was cut back by 7 bases and J by 4 bases. CDR3 protein: CASTPSGISSDTQYF. In DNA, the CDR3 is TGTGCCAGCACCCCTAGCGGGATTAGTTCAGATACGCAGTATTTT.

This chain connects TRBV9 to TRBJ1-1, with 10 bases aligning to TRBD1. V gave up 3 bases and J gave up 3 bases; unmatched junction bases: 5. This CDR3 region has 15 residues. CDR1 SGDLS and CDR2 YYNGEE come from the germline V gene. In DNA, the CDR3 is TGTGCCAGCAGCGGAAGACAGGGGGCAGACACTGAAGCTTTCTTT. Encoded protein: CASSGRQGADTEAFF.

The rearrangement uses TRBV28 and TRBJ1-5; D unresolved. Trimming pared 3 bases from V and 4 bases from J, leaving 10 bases between. This CDR3 is 14 amino acids long. Germline loops: CDR1 MDHEN, CDR2 SYDVKM. CDR3 DNA sequence: TGTGCCAGCAGTTTGACACCCCCTAATCAGCCCCAGCATTTT. This encodes CASSLTPPNQPQHF.

This chain uses TRBV28 with TRBJ1-6, with no clear D. The V gene's germline CDR1 is MDHEN and CDR2 SYDVKM. V was clipped by 5 bases and J by 8 bases, with 7 bases between them. This CDR3 comprises 12 residues. The CDR3 spells CASSPGDSPLHF. CDR3 bases: TGTGCCAGCAGTCCCGGGGATTCACCCCTCCACTTT.

This chain connects TRBV27 to TRBJ2-7, with 8 bases lining up with TRBD1. V trimming: 5 bases; J trimming: 0 bases; junction bases outside the gene matches: 3. Germline CDR1 MNHEY, CDR2 SMNVEV (reference sequence). The CDR3 has 14 amino acids. The CDR3 here is CASSQTGASYEQYV. CDR3 coding DNA: TGTGCCAGCAGTCAGACAGGGGCCTCCTACGAGCAGTACGTC.

The J gene is TRBJ1-1, the V gene TRBV6-5; D is ambiguous. V was trimmed by 6 bases and J by 0 bases, leaving 8 bases between them. Germline lookup yields CDR1 MNHEY and CDR2 SVGAGI. This CDR3 is built from 13 residues. CDR3 protein: CASSQTLNTEAFF. The CDR3 DNA reads TGTGCCAGCAGCCAGACTCTGAACACTGAAGCTTTCTTT.